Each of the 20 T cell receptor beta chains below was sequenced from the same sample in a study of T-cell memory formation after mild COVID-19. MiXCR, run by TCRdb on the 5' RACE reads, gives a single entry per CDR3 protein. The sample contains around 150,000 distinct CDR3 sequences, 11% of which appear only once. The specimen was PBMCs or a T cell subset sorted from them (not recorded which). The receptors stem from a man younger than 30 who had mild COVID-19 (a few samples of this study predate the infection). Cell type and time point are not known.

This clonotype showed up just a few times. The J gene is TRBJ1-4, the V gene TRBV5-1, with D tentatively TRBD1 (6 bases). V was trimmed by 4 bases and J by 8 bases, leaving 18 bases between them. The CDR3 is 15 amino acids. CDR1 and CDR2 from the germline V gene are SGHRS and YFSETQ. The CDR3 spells CASSNGTLMGEKLFF. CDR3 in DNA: TGCGCCAGCAGCAACGGGACACTTATGGGGGAAAAACTGTTTTTT.

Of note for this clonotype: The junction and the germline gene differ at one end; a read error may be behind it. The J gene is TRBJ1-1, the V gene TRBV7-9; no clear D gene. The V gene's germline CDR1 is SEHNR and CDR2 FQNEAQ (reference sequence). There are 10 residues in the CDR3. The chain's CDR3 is CASSPLAAPF. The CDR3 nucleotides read TGTGCCAGCAGCCCCCTCGCGGCACCGTTT.

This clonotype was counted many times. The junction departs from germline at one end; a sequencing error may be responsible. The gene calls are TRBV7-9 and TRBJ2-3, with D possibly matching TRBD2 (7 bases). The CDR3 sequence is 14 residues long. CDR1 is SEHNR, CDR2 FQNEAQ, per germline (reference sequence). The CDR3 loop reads CASPPWAGADTQYF. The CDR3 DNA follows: TGCGCCAGCCCCCCTTGGGCGGGGGCGGATACGCAGTATTTT.

This chain's CDR3 is CSADAGQISNEQFF. The CDR3 DNA reads TGCAGTGCGGATGCCGGACAGATCTCCAATGAGCAGTTCTTC. The chain employs TRBV20-1 and TRBJ2-1, with TRBD1 as a possible D gene (6 bases). Germline lookup yields CDR1 DFQATT and CDR2 SNEGSKA (reference sequence). This CDR3 contains 14 residues. V dropped 6 bases and J dropped 6 bases, with 18 bases sitting between them.

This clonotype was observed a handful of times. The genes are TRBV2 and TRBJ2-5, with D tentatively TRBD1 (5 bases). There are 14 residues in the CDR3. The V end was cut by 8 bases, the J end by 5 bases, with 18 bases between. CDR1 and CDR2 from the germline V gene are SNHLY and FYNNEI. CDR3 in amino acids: CASSRTTSGETQYF. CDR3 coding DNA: TGTGCCAGCTCAAGGACAACCTCCGGGGAGACCCAGTACTTC.

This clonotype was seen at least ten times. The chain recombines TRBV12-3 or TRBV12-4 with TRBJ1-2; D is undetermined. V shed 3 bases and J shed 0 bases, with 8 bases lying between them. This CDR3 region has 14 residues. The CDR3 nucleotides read TGTGCCAGCAGTTTGGTGAGGTCTAACTATGGCTACACCTTC. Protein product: CASSLVRSNYGYTF.

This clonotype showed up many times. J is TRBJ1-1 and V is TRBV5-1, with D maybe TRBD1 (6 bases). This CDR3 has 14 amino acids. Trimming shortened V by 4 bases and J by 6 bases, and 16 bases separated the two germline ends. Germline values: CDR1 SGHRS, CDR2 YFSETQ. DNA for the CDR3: TGCGCCAGCAGCCTGCAGGGGAAGGGCTCTGAAGCTTTCTTT. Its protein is CASSLQGKGSEAFF.

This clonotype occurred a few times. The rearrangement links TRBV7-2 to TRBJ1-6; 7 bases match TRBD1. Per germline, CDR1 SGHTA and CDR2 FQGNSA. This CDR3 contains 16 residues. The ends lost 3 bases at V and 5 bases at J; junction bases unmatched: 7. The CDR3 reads CASSLNRGGNNSPLHF. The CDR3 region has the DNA TGTGCCAGCAGCTTGAACAGGGGAGGAAATAATTCACCCCTCCACTTT.

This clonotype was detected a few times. The CDR3 nucleotides read TGTGCCACCAGTGACCGACAGGGTATGCGGGAGCAGTACGTC. It translates to CATSDRQGMREQYV. The chain couples TRBV24-1 to TRBJ2-7; 7 bases agree with TRBD1. This CDR3 region has 14 residues. The V and J ends lost 4 bases and 7 bases, in that order; junction bases with no gene match: 9. CDR1 and CDR2 (germline): KGHDR, SFDVKD.

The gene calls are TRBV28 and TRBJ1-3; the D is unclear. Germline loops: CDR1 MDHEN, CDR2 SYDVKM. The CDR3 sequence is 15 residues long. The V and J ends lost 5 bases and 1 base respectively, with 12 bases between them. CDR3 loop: CASSPSRRSGNTIYF. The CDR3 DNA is TGTGCCAGCAGTCCATCCAGGCGGTCTGGAAACACCATATATTTT.

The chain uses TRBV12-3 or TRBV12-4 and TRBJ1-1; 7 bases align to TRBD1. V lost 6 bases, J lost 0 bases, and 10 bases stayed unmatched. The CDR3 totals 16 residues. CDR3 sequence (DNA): TGTGCCAGCAGCCCCGGGACAGTCGTTATGAACACTGAAGCTTTCTTT. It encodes CASSPGTVVMNTEAFF.

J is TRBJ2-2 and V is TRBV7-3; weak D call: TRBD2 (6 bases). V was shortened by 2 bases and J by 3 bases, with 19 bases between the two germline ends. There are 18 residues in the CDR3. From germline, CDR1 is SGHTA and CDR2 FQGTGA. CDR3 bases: TGTGCCAGCAGCTTACCTCTCGGAGGGAATAGAGACACCGGGGAGCTGTTTTTT. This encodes CASSLPLGGNRDTGELFF.

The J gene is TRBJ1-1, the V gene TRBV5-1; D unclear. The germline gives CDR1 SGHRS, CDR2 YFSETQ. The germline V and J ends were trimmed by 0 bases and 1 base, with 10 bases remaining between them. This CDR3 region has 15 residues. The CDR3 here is CASSLEAAPNTEAFF. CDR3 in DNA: TGCGCCAGCAGCTTGGAAGCAGCCCCGAACACTGAAGCTTTCTTT.

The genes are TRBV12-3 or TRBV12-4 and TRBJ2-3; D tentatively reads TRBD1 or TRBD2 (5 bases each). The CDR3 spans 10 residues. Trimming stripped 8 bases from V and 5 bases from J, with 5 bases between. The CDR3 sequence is CASGGDTQYF. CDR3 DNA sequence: TGTGCCAGCGGGGGAGATACGCAGTATTTT.

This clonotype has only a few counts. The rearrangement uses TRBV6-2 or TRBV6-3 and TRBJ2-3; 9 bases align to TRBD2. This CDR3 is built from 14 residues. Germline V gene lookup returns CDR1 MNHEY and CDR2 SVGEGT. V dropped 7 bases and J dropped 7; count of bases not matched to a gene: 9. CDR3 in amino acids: CASKQGLARNTQYF. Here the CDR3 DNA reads TGTGCCAGCAAACAGGGACTAGCAAGGAATACGCAGTATTTT.

The CDR3: CASSYSGGGGDTQYF. Written as DNA, the CDR3 is TGTGCCAGCAGTTATAGCGGGGGAGGAGGAGATACGCAGTATTTT. The chain recombines TRBV11-2 with TRBJ2-3; 9 positions agree with TRBD2. V lost 6 bases and J lost 5; bases outside the gene matches: 9. Per germline, CDR1 SGHAT and CDR2 FQNNGV. The CDR3 is 15 residues long.

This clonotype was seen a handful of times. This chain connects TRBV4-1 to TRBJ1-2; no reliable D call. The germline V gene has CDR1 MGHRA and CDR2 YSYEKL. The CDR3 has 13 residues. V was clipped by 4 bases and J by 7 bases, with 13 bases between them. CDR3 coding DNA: TGCGCCAGCAGCCCCCAGGCGAGGGTTGGCTACACCTTC. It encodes CASSPQARVGYTF.

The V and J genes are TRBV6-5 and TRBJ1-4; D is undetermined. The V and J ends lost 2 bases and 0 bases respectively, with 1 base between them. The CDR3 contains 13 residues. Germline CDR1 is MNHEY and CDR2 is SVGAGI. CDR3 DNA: TGTGCCAGCAGTTACGCAACTAATGAAAAACTGTTTTTT. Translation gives CASSYATNEKLFF.

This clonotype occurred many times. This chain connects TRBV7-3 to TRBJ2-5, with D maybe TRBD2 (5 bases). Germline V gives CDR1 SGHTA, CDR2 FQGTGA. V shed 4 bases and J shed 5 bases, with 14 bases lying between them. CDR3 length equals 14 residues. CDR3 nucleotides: TGTGCCAGCAGCTCAGGACCGGGGTGGGAGACCCAGTACTTC. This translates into CASSSGPGWETQYF.

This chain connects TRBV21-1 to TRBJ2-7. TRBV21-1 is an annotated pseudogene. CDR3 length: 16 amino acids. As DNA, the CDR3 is TGTGCCAGCAGCAAAGCCGAAGCCTCAAGCTCCTACGAGCAGTACTTC. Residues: CASSKAEASSSYEQYF.